What follows are 2 T cell receptor beta chains derived from one specimen sequenced in a study of T cell repertoires in cytomegalovirus infection. These TCRs' antigens remain unknown. TCRdb fed the reads into MiXCR, producing one record per CDR3 protein. The sample has 250,000 to 400,000 distinct CDR3 sequences; around a quarter are singletons. Sequencing used cultured PBMCs, obtained from culture after CMV antigen stimulation. The receptors shown here come from a human donor in good health (CMV status not recorded). Some clones in this sample may be carry-over from other donors' samples.

This clonotype was counted ten times or more. The J gene is TRBJ2-2, the V gene TRBV19; TRBD1 is a possible D gene (5 bases). Germline lookup yields CDR1 LNHDA and CDR2 SQIVND (reference sequence). Trimming removed 4 bases at V and 0 bases at J, with 6 bases between. The CDR3 loop spans 14 amino acids. The CDR3, as DNA: TGTGCCAGTAGTACGGACACGAACACCGGGGAGCTGTTTTTT. This translates into CASSTDTNTGELFF.

The CDR3 reads CASRRLGDTEAFF. Here the CDR3 DNA reads TGTGCCAGCAGACGTCTAGGTGACACTGAAGCTTTCTTT. The genes are TRBV6-5 and TRBJ1-1; D not certain. CDR1 is MNHEY, CDR2 SVGAGI, per germline. The CDR3 length is 13 residues. Trimming removed 6 bases from V and 3 bases from J, with 11 bases in between.